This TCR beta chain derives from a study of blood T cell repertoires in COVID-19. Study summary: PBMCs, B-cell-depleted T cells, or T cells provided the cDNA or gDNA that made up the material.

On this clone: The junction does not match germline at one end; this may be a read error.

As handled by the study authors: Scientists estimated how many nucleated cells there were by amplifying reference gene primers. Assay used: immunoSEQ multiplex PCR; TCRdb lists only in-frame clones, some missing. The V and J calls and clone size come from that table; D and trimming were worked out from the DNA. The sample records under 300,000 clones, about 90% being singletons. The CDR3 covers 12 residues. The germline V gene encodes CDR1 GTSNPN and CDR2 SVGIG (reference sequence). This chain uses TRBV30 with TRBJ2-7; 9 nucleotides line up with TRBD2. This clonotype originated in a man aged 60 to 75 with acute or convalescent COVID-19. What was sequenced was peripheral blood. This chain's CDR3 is CAWSAPGLASCF. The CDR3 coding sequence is TGTGCCTGGAGTGCTCCGGGACTAGCTAGTTGCTTC.